The TCR beta chain under discussion was sequenced for a study of blood T cell repertoires in COVID-19. In the study overall: Researchers got acute and convalescent COVID-19 samples from the United States, Italy and Spain. PBMCs, B-cell-depleted T cells, or T cells were the source of the cDNA or gDNA that made up the material.

This clone was counted a single time. Germline lookup yields CDR1 SGHAT and CDR2 FQNNGV. This CDR3 is 13 amino acids long. V lost 5 bases to trimming and J lost 4 bases; unmatched junction nucleotides: 4. Authors' analysis steps: Nucleated cell number was recorded as an estimate derived from reference gene primer amplification. The protocol was immunoSEQ multiplex PCR, while the TCRdb copy is restricted to in-frame clones and leaves out a portion. Clone size and V and J calls were adopted from that table, with D and trimming inferred from the DNA. In the table there are 250,000 to 300,000 clones, approximately 91% of which are singletons. Seattle participants joined during active infection and were tracked over time.

The sequenced sample was peripheral blood. The source of this sequence is a woman under 40 with COVID-19, enrolled during active disease. The rearrangement links TRBV11-2 to TRBJ1-2; TRBD1 matches at 7 bases. CDR3 protein: CASSPRGFYGYTF. In DNA form, the CDR3 reads TGTGCCAGCAGCCCCAGGGGGTTCTATGGCTACACCTTC.